Here is one T cell receptor (beta chain) with its context. Its antigen is unknown. The CDR3 regions of TCR beta were amplified from RNA transcripts. TCR CDR3 regions were first amplified by RT-PCR with HTBI primers. TCRdb used MiXCR to reprocess the multiplex PCR reads, holding one entry per CDR3 protein. The sample contains about 400,000 distinct CDR3 sequences, approximately 14% of which appear only once. Germline V gives CDR1 PRHDT, CDR2 FYEKMQ (reference sequence). The CDR3 runs to 14 residues. Between the trimmed V and J ends, which lost 5 bases and 5 bases, there was a span of 13 bases. This entry comes from a study of T cells in Graves' hyperthyroidism and ophthalmopathy. Study findings and constraints: By a 13 V-J model, ophthalmopathy was set apart from stable hyperthyroidism.

The rearrangement uses TRBV13 and TRBJ1-3; D unresolved. This receptor was obtained from a young woman with Graves' hyperthyroidism. Sequenced material: blood. DNA for the CDR3: TGTGCCAGCAGCGTTGAAAAAGCCCGAAACACCATATATTTT. As protein: CASSVEKARNTIYF.